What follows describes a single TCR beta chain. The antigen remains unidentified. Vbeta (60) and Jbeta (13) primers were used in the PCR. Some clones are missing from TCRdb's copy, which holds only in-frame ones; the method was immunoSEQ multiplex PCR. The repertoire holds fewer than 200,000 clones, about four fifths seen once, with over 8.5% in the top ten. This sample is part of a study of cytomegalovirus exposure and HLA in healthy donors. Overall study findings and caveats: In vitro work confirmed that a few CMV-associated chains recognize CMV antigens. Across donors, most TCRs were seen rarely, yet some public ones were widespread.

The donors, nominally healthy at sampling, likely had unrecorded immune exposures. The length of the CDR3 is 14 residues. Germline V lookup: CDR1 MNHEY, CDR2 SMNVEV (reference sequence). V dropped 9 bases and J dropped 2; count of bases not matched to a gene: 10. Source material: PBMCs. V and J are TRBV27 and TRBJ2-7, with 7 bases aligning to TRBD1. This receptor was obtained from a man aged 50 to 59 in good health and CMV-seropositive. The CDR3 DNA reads TGTGCCAGTTCTCCGGGACAGTTAGCCTACGAGCAGTACTTC. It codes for CASSPGQLAYEQYF.